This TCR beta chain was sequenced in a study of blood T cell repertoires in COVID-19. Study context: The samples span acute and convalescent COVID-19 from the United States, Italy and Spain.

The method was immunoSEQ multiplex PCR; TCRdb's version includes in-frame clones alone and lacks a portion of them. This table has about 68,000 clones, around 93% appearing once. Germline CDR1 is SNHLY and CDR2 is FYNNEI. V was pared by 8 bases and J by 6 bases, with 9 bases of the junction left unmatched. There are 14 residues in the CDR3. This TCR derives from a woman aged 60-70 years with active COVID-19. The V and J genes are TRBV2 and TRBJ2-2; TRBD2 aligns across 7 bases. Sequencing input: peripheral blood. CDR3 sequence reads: CASGPWGGSGELFF. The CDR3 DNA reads TGTGCCAGCGGGCCATGGGGGGGATCCGGGGAGCTGTTTTTT.